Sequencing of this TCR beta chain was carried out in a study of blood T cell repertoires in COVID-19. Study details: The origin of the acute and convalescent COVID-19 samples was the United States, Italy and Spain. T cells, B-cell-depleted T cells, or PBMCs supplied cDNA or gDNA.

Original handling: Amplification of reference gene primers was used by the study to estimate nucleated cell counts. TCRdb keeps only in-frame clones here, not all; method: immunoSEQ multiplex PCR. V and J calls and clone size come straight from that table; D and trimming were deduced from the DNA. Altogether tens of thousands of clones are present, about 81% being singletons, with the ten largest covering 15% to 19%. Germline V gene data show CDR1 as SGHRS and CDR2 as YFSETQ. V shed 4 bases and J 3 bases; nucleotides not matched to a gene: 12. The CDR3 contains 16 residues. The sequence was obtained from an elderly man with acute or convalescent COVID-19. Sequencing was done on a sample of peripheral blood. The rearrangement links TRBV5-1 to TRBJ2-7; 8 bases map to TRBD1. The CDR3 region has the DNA TGCGCCAGCAGCAAAAGGACAGGGACTTCCCTCTACGAGCAGTACTTC. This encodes CASSKRTGTSLYEQYF.